A selection of T cell receptor beta chains follows, all from one sample in a study of T-cell memory formation after mild COVID-19. TCRdb redid the calling of the 5' RACE reads with MiXCR, one entry per CDR3 protein. Of approximately 40,000 distinct CDR3 sequences listed, over 9.5% were seen once; the top ten hold 25% to 30%. Sample: PBMCs or a T cell subset sorted from them (not recorded which). These receptors all stem from a man between 18 and 35 years old who had mild COVID-19 (a few samples of this study predate the infection). Cell type and time point are not known. The CDR3 runs from the conserved cysteine through the conserved F or W. The order of the fields is clone size, J gene, D gene, V gene, CDR3 protein, CDR3 DNA. The D gene is left open where the match is weak. Only part of the rows carry a size: once, few, many, or a class if the clone is expanded.

>many|TRBJ2-1|TRBD1|TRBV4-3
CASSQSWDRGYNEQFF
TGCGCCAGCAGCCAATCGTGGGACAGGGGCTACAATGAGCAGTTCTTC
>many|TRBJ2-5|-|TRBV21-1
CASSKAPDRPREGTQYF
TGTGCCAGCAGCAAAGCCCCCGACAGGCCTCGGGAAGGGACCCAGTACTTC
>many|TRBJ1-1|-|TRBV5-1
CASSLVGGDYTEAFF
TGCGCCAGCAGCTTGGTTGGGGGCGATTACACTGAAGCTTTCTTT
>medium-sized|TRBJ2-1|TRBD2|TRBV6-4
CASSDSAGGPNEQFF
TGTGCCAGCAGTGACTCAGCGGGGGGGCCCAATGAGCAGTTCTTC
>many|TRBJ2-1|TRBD1|TRBV7-3
CASSLNGDSLNEQFF
TGTGCCAGCAGCTTAAACGGGGACAGTCTCAATGAGCAGTTCTTC
>many|TRBJ2-1|-|TRBV7-3
CASSLSSRNEQFF
TGTGCCAGCAGCTTAAGTTCTCGTAATGAGCAGTTCTTC
>many|TRBJ2-2|-|TRBV3-1
CASSPWGGDAGELFF
TGTGCCAGCAGCCCCTGGGGCGGGGACGCCGGGGAGCTGTTTTTT
>many|TRBJ1-5|-|TRBV6-2/TRBV6-3
CASSSGQTNQPQHF
TGTGCCAGCAGTTCAGGACAGACCAATCAGCCCCAGCATTTT
>-|TRBJ2-1|-|TRBV6-2/TRBV6-3
CASSADSQEYNEQFF
TGTGCCAGCAGCGCGGACAGTCAAGAGTACAATGAGCAGTTCTTC
>many|TRBJ1-6|-|TRBV18
CASSLELANSPLHF
TGTGCCAGCTCACTGGAGCTGGCGAATTCACCCCTCCACTTT
>many|TRBJ1-6|-|TRBV12-3/TRBV12-4
CASSLEFNSPLHF
TGTGCCAGCAGTTTAGAATTCAATTCACCCCTCCACTTT
>many|TRBJ2-4|TRBD2|TRBV12-3/TRBV12-4
CASSITSGGYKNIQYF
TGTGCCAGCAGCATAACTAGCGGGGGGTACAAAAACATTCAGTACTTC
>-|TRBJ2-3|TRBD2|TRBV5-1
CASSLTSGTTDTQYF
TGCGCCAGCAGTTTGACTAGCGGGACCACAGATACGCAGTATTTT
>many|TRBJ1-5|TRBD1|TRBV5-6
CASSSGTGWQPQHF
TGTGCCAGCAGCTCGGGGACAGGTTGGCAGCCCCAGCATTTT
>many|TRBJ1-5|TRBD1|TRBV12-3/TRBV12-4
CASSFRQGDGQPQHF
TGTGCCAGCAGTTTCAGACAGGGGGACGGTCAGCCCCAGCATTTT
>-|TRBJ2-2|-|TRBV29-1
CSVESDTGELFF
TGCAGCGTAGAAAGTGACACCGGGGAGCTGTTTTTT
>many|TRBJ2-3|-|TRBV28
CASSLEQLTDTQYF
TGTGCCAGCAGTTTAGAACAGCTCACAGATACGCAGTATTTT
>many|TRBJ1-2|-|TRBV6-2/TRBV6-3
CASSFPGHDNYGYTF
TGTGCCAGCAGCTTTCCGGGACACGATAACTATGGCTACACCTTC
>-|TRBJ1-2|TRBD1|TRBV20-1
CSARATGADYGYTF
TGCAGTGCTAGGGCGACAGGGGCTGACTATGGCTACACCTTC
>many|TRBJ2-3|-|TRBV29-1
CSVEYRGMGTDTQYF
TGCAGCGTTGAATATAGGGGCATGGGGACAGATACGCAGTATTTT
>many|TRBJ2-7|-|TRBV7-6
CASSETLGNVYEQYF
TGTGCCAGCAGCGAGACGCTAGGGAACGTCTACGAGCAGTACTTC
>many|TRBJ1-5|-|TRBV21-1
CASSTKRGRPQPQHF
TGTGCCAGCAGCACAAAGAGGGGACGGCCGCAGCCCCAGCATTTT
>many|TRBJ1-2|-|TRBV28
CASSTSQRYGYTF
TGTGCCAGCAGTACCTCTCAGCGCTATGGCTACACCTTC
>-|TRBJ2-1|TRBD2|TRBV5-1
CASSLFRRGGGNEQFF
TGCGCCAGCAGCTTGTTTCGGCGGGGGGGGGGCAATGAGCAGTTCTTC
>many|TRBJ1-5|TRBD1|TRBV6-6
CASSPHDRADQPQHF
TGTGCCAGCAGTCCTCATGACAGGGCAGATCAGCCCCAGCATTTT
>many|TRBJ2-2|-|TRBV3-1
CASSPQVNTGELFF
TGTGCCAGCAGCCCCCAGGTTAACACCGGGGAGCTGTTTTTT
>many|TRBJ2-3|TRBD1|TRBV7-2
CASRGQVGTDTQYF
TGTGCCAGCAGGGGACAGGTGGGCACAGATACGCAGTATTTT
>many|TRBJ2-2|-|TRBV5-5
CASSLYIGELFF
TGTGCCAGCAGCTTGTATATCGGGGAGCTGTTTTTT
>many|TRBJ1-1|-|TRBV29-1
CSVGDTEAFF
TGCAGCGTTGGTGACACTGAAGCTTTCTTT
>many|TRBJ1-1|TRBD1|TRBV2
CASSESQGGTEAFF
TGTGCCAGCAGTGAATCTCAGGGGGGCACTGAAGCTTTCTTT
>once|TRBJ2-7|TRBD2|TRBV7-2
CASRPGLAGEQYF
TGTGCCAGCAGACCGGGACTAGCAGGCGAGCAGTACTTC
>many|TRBJ1-1|-|TRBV20-1
CSASQGNTEAFF
TGCAGTGCTAGCCAGGGGAACACTGAAGCTTTCTTT
>many|TRBJ2-1|-|TRBV12-3/TRBV12-4
CASSLETPGNEQFF
TGTGCCAGCAGTTTAGAGACTCCTGGGAATGAGCAGTTCTTC
>many|TRBJ2-3|-|TRBV3-1
CASSQGLADTQYF
TGTGCCAGCAGCCAAGGGTTGGCTGATACGCAGTATTTT
>many|TRBJ1-1|-|TRBV4-2
CASSQDSTATEAFF
TGTGCCAGCAGCCAAGATTCTACTGCTACTGAAGCTTTCTTT
>many|TRBJ2-5|TRBD2|TRBV7-9
CASSSSGGAGGETQYF
TGTGCCAGCAGCAGTAGCGGGGGGGCCGGCGGGGAGACCCAGTACTTC
>few|TRBJ2-7|-|TRBV7-9
CASRRGLGSSYEQYF
TGTGCCAGCAGGCGGGGGCTTGGGAGCTCCTACGAGCAGTACTTC
>few|TRBJ2-5|-|TRBV5-1
CASSSGRGGETQYF
TGCGCCAGCAGCTCTGGCAGGGGAGGAGAGACCCAGTACTTC
>many|TRBJ1-2|TRBD1|TRBV19
CATSTRGNYGYTF
TGTGCCACGTCGACCAGGGGGAACTATGGCTACACCTTC
>many|TRBJ1-2|-|TRBV6-5
CASSWGAEANYGYTF
TGTGCCAGCAGTTGGGGCGCGGAAGCTAACTATGGCTACACCTTC
>many|TRBJ1-1|-|TRBV10-3
CAISDPDRHRGAFF
TGTGCCATCAGTGACCCCGACAGGCATCGAGGAGCTTTCTTT
>-|TRBJ2-5|TRBD2|TRBV7-7
CASSPTGLAGGETQYF
TGTGCTAGCAGCCCGACGGGACTAGCGGGAGGCGAGACCCAGTACTTC
>-|TRBJ2-1|TRBD2|TRBV6-2/TRBV6-3
CASRTRGGSSYNEQFF
TGTGCCAGCAGAACTCGGGGGGGGAGCTCCTACAATGAGCAGTTCTTC
>few|TRBJ1-1|-|TRBV4-1
CASSQIGLAGTEAFF
TGCGCCAGCAGCCAAATCGGGCTGGCGGGCACTGAAGCTTTCTTT
>many|TRBJ2-5|TRBD2|TRBV2
CASSTGTSGQETQYF
TGTGCCAGCAGCACTGGGACTAGCGGACAAGAGACCCAGTACTTC
>many|TRBJ1-6|-|TRBV3-1
CASSQDPGYNSPLHF
TGTGCCAGCAGCCAAGACCCAGGTTATAATTCACCCCTCCACTTT
>-|TRBJ2-1|-|TRBV5-1
CASSRAGQPYNEQFF
TGCGCCAGCAGCCGCGCCGGACAGCCCTACAATGAGCAGTTCTTC
>many|TRBJ2-7|TRBD1|TRBV25-1
CASSEGNRGVYEQYF
TGTGCCAGCAGTGAAGGTAACAGGGGGGTGTACGAGCAGTACTTC
>many|TRBJ1-4|-|TRBV20-1
CSAVGYEKLFF
TGCAGTGCCGTGGGGTACGAAAAACTGTTTTTT
>few|TRBJ1-6|-|TRBV20-1
CSASRSVSSSYNSPLHF
TGCAGTGCGAGCAGGAGCGTTTCGAGCTCCTATAATTCACCCCTCCACTTT
>many|TRBJ1-6|-|TRBV27
CASRLTFGNNSPLHF
TGTGCCAGCAGACTTACCTTCGGGAATAATTCACCCCTCCACTTT
>many|TRBJ1-6|-|TRBV5-1
CASSLAVGSGISPLHF
TGCGCCAGCAGCTTGGCCGTCGGCAGCGGGATTTCACCCCTCCACTTT
>many|TRBJ1-1|-|TRBV4-3
CASSQDMGNTEAFF
TGCGCCAGCAGCCAAGATATGGGGAACACTGAAGCTTTCTTT
>-|TRBJ1-1|-|TRBV18
CASSPNEMQNTEAFF
TGTGCCAGCTCACCAAATGAGATGCAAAACACTGAAGCTTTCTTT